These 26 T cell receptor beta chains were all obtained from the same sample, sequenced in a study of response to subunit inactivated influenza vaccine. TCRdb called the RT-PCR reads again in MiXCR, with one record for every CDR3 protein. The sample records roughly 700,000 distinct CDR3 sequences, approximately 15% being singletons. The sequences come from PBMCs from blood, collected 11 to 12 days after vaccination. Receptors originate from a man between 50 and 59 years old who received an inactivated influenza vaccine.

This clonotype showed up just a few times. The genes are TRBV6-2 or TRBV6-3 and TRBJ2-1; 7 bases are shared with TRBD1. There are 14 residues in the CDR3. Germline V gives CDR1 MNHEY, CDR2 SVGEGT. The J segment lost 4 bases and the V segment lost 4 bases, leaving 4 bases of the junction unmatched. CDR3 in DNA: TGTGCCAGCAGTTGGCCGGGACAGTACAATGAGCAGTTCTTC. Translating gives CASSWPGQYNEQFF.

CDR3 in amino acids: CASSQEPPDRVNEQFF. In DNA, the CDR3 is TGCGCCAGCAGCCAAGAACCCCCCGACAGAGTCAATGAGCAGTTCTTC. This chain uses TRBV4-1 with TRBJ2-1; TRBD1 is a possible D gene (5 bases). The CDR3 loop spans 16 amino acids. Germline assignment: CDR1 MGHRA and CDR2 YSYEKL. V gave up 0 bases and J gave up 6 bases, with 15 bases separating them.

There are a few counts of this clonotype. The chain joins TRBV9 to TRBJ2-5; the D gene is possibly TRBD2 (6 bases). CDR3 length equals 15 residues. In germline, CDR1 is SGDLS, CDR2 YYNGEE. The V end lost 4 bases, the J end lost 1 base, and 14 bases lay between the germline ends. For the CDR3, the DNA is TGTGCCAGCAGCTCCAACGCGGGGAGCCAAGAGACCCAGTACTTC. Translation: CASSSNAGSQETQYF.

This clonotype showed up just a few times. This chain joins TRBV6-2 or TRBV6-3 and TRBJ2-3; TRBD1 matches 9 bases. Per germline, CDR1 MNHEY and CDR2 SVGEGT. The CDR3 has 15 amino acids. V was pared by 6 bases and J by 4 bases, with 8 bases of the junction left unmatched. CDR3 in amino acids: CASRLGQGHADTQYF. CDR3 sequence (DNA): TGTGCCAGCAGGCTCGGACAGGGGCACGCAGATACGCAGTATTTT.

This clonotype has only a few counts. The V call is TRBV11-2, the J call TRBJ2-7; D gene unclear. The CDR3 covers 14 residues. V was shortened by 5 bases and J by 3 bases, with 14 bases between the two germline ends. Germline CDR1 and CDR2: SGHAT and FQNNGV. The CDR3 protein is CASSRLGLSYEQYF. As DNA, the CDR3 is TGTGCCAGCAGCCGCCTCGGTTTAAGCTACGAGCAGTACTTC. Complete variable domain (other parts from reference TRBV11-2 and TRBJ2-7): EAGVAQSPRYKIIEKRQSVAFWCNPISGHATLYWYQQILGQGPKLLIQFQNNGVVDDSQLPKDRFSAERLKGVDSTLKIQPAKLEDSAVYLCASSRLGLSYEQYFGPGTRLTVT.

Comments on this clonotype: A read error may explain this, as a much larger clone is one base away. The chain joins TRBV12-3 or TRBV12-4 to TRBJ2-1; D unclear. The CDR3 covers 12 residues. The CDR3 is CASSSTYTEQFF. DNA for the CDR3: TGTGCCAGCAGCTCCACTTACACTGAGCAGTTCTTC.

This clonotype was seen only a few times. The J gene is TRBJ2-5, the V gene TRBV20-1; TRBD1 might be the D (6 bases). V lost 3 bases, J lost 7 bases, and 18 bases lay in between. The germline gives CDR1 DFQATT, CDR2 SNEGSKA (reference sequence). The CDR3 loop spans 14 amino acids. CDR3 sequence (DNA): TGCAGTGCTAGTTACCGGGACACCCTTGCGACCCAGTACTTC. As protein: CSASYRDTLATQYF.

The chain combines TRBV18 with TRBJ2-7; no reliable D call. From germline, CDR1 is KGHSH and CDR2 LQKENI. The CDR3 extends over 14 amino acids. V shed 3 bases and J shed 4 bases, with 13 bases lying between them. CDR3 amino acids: CASSPREAGYEQYF. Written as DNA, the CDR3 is TGTGCCAGCTCACCTAGAGAAGCAGGTTACGAGCAGTACTTC.

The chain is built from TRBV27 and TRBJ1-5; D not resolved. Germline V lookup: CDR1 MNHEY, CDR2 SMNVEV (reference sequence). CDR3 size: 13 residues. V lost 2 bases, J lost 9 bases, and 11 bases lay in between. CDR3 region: CASSLERASPQHF. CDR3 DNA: TGTGCCAGCAGTTTAGAAAGGGCATCGCCCCAGCATTTT.

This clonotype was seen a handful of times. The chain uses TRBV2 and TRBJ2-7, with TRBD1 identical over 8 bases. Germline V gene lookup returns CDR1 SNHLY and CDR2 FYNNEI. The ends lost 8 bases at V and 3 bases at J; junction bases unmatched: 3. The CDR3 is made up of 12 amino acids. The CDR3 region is CASGGQGYEQYF. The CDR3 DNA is TGTGCCAGCGGAGGACAGGGCTACGAGCAGTACTTC.

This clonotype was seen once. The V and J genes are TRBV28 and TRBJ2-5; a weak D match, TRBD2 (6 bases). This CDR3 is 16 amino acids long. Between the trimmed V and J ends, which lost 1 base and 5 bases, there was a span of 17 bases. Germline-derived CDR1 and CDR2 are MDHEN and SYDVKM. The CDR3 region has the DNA TGTGCCAGCAGTTTATTTTTTGCCGCCCGGGGGGAGACCCAGTACTTC. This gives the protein CASSLFFAARGETQYF.

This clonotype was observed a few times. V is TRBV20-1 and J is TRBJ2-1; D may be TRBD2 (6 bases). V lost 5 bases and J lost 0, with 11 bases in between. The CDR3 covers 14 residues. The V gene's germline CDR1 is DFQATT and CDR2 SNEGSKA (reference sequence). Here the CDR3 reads CSAGRGSSYNEQFF. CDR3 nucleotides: TGCAGTGCTGGGCGGGGCAGCTCCTACAATGAGCAGTTCTTC.

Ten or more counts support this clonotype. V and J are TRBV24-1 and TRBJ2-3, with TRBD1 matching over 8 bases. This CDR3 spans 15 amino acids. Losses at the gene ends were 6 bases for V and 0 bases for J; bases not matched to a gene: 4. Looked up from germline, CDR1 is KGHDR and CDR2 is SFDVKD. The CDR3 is CATSSGGFSTDTQYF. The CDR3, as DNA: TGTGCCACCAGTTCAGGGGGCTTCAGCACAGATACGCAGTATTTT.

CDR3 sequence: CASSLVLVDRGGNQPQHF. Written as DNA, the CDR3 is TGTGCCAGCAGCTTAGTTCTCGTGGACAGGGGGGGCAATCAGCCCCAGCATTTT. V usage is TRBV7-8 and J usage is TRBJ1-5, with 10 bases aligning to TRBD1. The CDR3 loop spans 18 amino acids. V shed 1 base and J 2 bases; nucleotides not matched to a gene: 8. Germline CDR1 and CDR2: SGHVS and FQNEAQ.

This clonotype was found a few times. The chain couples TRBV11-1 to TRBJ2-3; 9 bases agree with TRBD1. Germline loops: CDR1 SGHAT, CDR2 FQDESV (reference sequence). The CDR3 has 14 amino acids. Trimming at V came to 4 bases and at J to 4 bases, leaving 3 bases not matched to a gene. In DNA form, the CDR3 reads TGTGCCAGCAGCTCCAGACAGGGGGCAGATACGCAGTATTTT. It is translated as CASSSRQGADTQYF.

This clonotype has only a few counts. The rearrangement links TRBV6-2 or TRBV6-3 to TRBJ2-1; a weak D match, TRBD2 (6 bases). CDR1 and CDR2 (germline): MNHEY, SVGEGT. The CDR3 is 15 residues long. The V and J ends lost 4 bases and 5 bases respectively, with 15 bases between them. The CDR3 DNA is TGTGCCAGCAGTTTATTTGCGGGGCCTAACAATGAGCAGTTCTTC. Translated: CASSLFAGPNNEQFF.

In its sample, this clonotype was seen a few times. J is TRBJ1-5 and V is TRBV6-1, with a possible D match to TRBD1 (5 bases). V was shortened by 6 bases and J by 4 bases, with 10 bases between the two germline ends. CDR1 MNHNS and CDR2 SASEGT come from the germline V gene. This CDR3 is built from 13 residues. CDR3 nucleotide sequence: TGTGCCAGCAGAATCAGGGTTAATCAGCCCCAGCATTTT. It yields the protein CASRIRVNQPQHF.

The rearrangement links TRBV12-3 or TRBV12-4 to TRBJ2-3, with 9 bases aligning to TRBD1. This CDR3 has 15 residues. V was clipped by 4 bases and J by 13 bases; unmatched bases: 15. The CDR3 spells CASSSLGQGPPKEYF. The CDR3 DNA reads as TGTGCCAGCAGTTCCTTAGGACAGGGGCCGCCTAAGGAGTATTTT.

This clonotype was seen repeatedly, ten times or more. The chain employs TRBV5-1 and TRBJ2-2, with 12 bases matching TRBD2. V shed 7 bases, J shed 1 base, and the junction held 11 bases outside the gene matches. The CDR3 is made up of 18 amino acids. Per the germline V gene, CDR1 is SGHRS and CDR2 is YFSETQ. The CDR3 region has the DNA TGCGCCAGCTCCGGTCCGACTAGCGGGGGCCGGAACACCGGGGAGCTGTTTTTT. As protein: CASSGPTSGGRNTGELFF.

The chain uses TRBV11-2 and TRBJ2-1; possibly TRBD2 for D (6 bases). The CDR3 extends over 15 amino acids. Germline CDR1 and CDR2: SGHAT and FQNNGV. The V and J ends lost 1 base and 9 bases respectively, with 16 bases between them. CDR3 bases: TGTGCCAGCAGCTTAGTAACTGCGGTGCGGGGTGAGCAGTTCTTC. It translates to CASSLVTAVRGEQFF.

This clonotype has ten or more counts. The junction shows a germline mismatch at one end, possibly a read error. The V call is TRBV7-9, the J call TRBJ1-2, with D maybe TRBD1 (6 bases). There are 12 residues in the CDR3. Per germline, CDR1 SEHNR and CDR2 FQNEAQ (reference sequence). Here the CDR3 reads CASSLLERGCNF. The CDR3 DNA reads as TGTGCCAGCAGCTTACTCGAGAGGGGGTGTAATTTC.

In nucleotides, the CDR3 is TGCAGTGCTAGAGCGGGGATCTCCCCGTACCAAGAGACCCAGTACTTC. This gives the protein CSARAGISPYQETQYF. The V gene is TRBV20-1, the J gene TRBJ2-5; D is perhaps TRBD2 (5 bases). Germline-derived CDR1 and CDR2 are DFQATT and SNEGSKA (reference sequence). This CDR3 is 16 amino acids long. V lost 1 base and J lost 0, with 15 bases in between.

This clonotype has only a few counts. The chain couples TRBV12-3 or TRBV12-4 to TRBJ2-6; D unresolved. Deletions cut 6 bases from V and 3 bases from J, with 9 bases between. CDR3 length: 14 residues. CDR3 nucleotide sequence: TGTGCCAGCAGCGTGGTCTTTGGGGCCAACGTCCTGACTTTC. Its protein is CASSVVFGANVLTF.

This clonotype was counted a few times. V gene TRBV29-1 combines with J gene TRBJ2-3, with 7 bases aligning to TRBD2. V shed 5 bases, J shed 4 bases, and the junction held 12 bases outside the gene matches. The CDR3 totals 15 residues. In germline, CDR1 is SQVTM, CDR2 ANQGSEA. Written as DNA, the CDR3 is TGCAGCGTTAATCATCCGACTAGCTTGGCAGATACGCAGTATTTT. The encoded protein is CSVNHPTSLADTQYF.

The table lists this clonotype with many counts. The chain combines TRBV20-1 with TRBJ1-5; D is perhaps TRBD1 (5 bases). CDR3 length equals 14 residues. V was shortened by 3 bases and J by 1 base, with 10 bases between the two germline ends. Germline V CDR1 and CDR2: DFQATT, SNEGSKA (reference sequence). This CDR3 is CSARPGLSNQPQHF. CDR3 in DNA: TGCAGTGCTAGGCCAGGGTTGAGCAATCAGCCCCAGCATTTT.

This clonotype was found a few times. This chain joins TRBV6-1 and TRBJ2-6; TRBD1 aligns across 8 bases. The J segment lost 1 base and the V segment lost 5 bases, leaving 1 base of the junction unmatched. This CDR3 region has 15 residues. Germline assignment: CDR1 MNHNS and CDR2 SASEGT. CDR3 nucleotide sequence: TGTGCCAGCAGTCGGGACAGGTCTGGGGCCAACGTCCTGACTTTC. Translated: CASSRDRSGANVLTF.